A selection of T cell receptor beta chains follows, all from one sample in a study of blood T cell repertoires in COVID-19. TCRdb's table, derived via immunoSEQ multiplex PCR, lists solely in-frame clones and lacks some. The sample contains roughly 260,000 clones, 75% to 90% of which appear only once. Material for sequencing was peripheral blood. The receptors come from a woman aged 40-49 years with acute or convalescent COVID-19. CDR3s include the opening cysteine and the closing phenylalanine or tryptophan. A D gene is named only where the DNA matches it firmly. Some rows have no size entry. The others give once, few or many, or a class for an expanded clone.

TGTGCCAGCAGTGACAAGTTCAGGCCGTTCTTC	CASSDKFRPFF	-	TRBV27	TRBJ2-1	-
TGTGCCAGCAGCCGGGCCCAACAGGGGGCAAGAAATTTC	CASSRAQQGARNF	-	TRBV3-1/TRBV3-2	TRBJ2-4	TRBD1
TGTGCAAGTCGCCCCGGACAGGGGGGTGACGGCAATCAGCCCCAGCATTTT	CASRPGQGGDGNQPQHF	-	TRBV12-2	TRBJ1-5	-
TGCAGTGCTAGTGGGACTAGCGGGGGGGTCACAGATACGCAGTATTTT	CSASGTSGGVTDTQYF	-	TRBV20-1	TRBJ2-3	TRBD2
TGTGCCAGCTCACCACCTTGGGGGGACCTCTCCTACAATGAGCAGTTCTTC	CASSPPWGDLSYNEQFF	-	TRBV18	TRBJ2-1	-
TGTGCCAGCAGTTTAGGCAGGATCACTGAAGCTTTCTTT	CASSLGRITEAFF	-	TRBV12-3/TRBV12-4	TRBJ1-1	-
TGTGCCAGCAGCCAAGATGCAACAGCAAGCTATTACAATGAGCAGTTCTTC	CASSQDATASYYNEQFF	-	TRBV14	TRBJ2-1	-
TGCAGCGTTGTGGGACAGGGGACAGTTCGAAACTATGGCTACACCTTC	CSVVGQGTVRNYGYTF	few	TRBV29-1	TRBJ1-2	TRBD1
TGTGCCAGCCGCTTCGGGGGGAACACTGAAGCTTTCTTT	CASRFGGNTEAFF	-	TRBV27	TRBJ1-1	-
TGCGCCAGCGCGGGGGGGGCCGAGAATGAGCAGTTCTTC	CASAGGAENEQFF	many	TRBV10-1	TRBJ2-1	TRBD2
TGTGCCAGCAGCTCTCAACAGGGTAGACGTAACACCATATATTTT	CASSSQQGRRNTIYF	-	TRBV7-9	TRBJ1-3	-
TGTGCCACGCAGCGGGGAGAGAATTTCTATAATTCACCCCTCCACTTT	CATQRGENFYNSPLHF	-	TRBV2	TRBJ1-6	-
TGTGCCAGCAGCGACTACAGGGGGCGCGACTATGGCTACACCTTC	CASSDYRGRDYGYTF	-	TRBV9	TRBJ1-2	TRBD1
TGTGCCAGCAGTCAACCTACTCAGGGGCTTAACTATGGCTACACCTTC	CASSQPTQGLNYGYTF	-	TRBV7-8	TRBJ1-2	-
TGTGCCAGTAGTAAGCGGAGCACGGTCGCAGATACGCAGTATTTT	CASSKRSTVADTQYF	-	TRBV19	TRBJ2-3	-
TGTGCCGCCGAGCGGAACACTGAAGCTTTCTTT	CAAERNTEAFF	-	TRBV2	TRBJ1-1	-
TGTGCCAGAAGCTTTATTTTAGGGAGGCGGCTAGTGAGGGGCCGGGCGCAGTATTTT	CARSFILGRRLVRGRAQYF	-	TRBV5-3	TRBJ2-3	-
TGTGCCAGCACCGGGGGGGAGGGAACTGAAGCTTTCTTT	CASTGGEGTEAFF	-	TRBV9	TRBJ1-1	-